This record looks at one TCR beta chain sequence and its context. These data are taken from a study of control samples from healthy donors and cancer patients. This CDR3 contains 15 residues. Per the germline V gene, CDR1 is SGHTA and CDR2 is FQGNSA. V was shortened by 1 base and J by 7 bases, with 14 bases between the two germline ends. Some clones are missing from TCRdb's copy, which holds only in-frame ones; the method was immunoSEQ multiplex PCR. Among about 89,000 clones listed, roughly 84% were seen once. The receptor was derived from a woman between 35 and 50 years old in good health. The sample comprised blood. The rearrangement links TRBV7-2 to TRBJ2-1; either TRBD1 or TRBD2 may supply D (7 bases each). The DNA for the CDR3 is TGTGCCAGCAGCTTAGAGGGGGCTAGCGGTAATGAGCAGTTCTTC. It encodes CASSLEGASGNEQFF.